Listed below are T cell receptor beta chains from one sample, sequenced in a study of T cells in Graves' hyperthyroidism and ophthalmopathy. TCRdb fed the multiplex PCR reads into MiXCR, producing one record per CDR3 protein. The sample carries around 420,000 distinct CDR3 sequences, around a sixth recorded once. Source material: blood. The origin of the receptors is a woman aged 18 to 35 with Graves' hyperthyroidism. Both conserved end residues are part of each CDR3. Each record gives: clone size, V gene, J gene, D gene, CDR3 protein, CDR3 DNA. A D gene is named only where the DNA matches it firmly. A row's size may be missing; if present it is once, few, many or a size class.

many	TRBV6-5	TRBJ2-7	-	CASKHIYEQYF	TGTGCCAGCAAGCACATATACGAGCAGTACTTC
many	TRBV20-1	TRBJ2-5	-	CSARDATEQETQYF	TGCAGTGCTAGAGATGCGACAGAACAAGAGACCCAGTACTTC
many	TRBV12-3/TRBV12-4	TRBJ1-2	-	CASSPGPAHGYTF	TGTGCCAGCAGCCCGGGGCCCGCCCATGGCTACACCTTC
few	TRBV2	TRBJ1-3	-	CASKDPSESRDTIYF	TGTGCCAGCAAAGACCCCTCGGAGTCTCGGGACACCATATATTTT
many	TRBV7-3	TRBJ2-7	-	CASSLSGPVPYEQYF	TGTGCCAGCAGCTTAAGTGGTCCAGTCCCCTACGAGCAGTACTTC
many	TRBV5-1	TRBJ2-7	-	CASSSLGGADEQYF	TGCGCCAGCAGCAGCTTGGGGGGGGCGGACGAGCAGTACTTC
many	TRBV11-2	TRBJ2-7	TRBD1	CASSLAGQGYEQYF	TGTGCCAGCAGCTTAGCCGGACAGGGGTACGAGCAGTACTTC
-	TRBV12-3/TRBV12-4	TRBJ1-5	-	CASSLRVGARSNQPQHF	TGTGCCAGCAGTTTAAGGGTTGGGGCACGTAGCAATCAGCCCCAGCATTTT
many	TRBV2	TRBJ2-7	TRBD1	CASSTKRTGPSYEQYF	TGTGCCAGCAGTACCAAACGGACAGGGCCGTCCTACGAGCAGTACTTC
many	TRBV12-3/TRBV12-4	TRBJ2-1	TRBD2	CASTLAGGSSYNEQFF	TGTGCCAGCACCTTAGCGGGAGGGAGCTCCTACAATGAGCAGTTCTTC
-	TRBV12-3/TRBV12-4	TRBJ2-2	-	CASSGGGELFF	TGTGCCAGCAGTGGGGGCGGGGAGCTGTTTTTT
-	TRBV7-2	TRBJ2-1	-	CASSVDQSSYNEQFF	TGTGCCAGCAGCGTAGACCAGAGCTCCTACAATGAGCAGTTCTTC
many	TRBV12-3/TRBV12-4	TRBJ2-5	TRBD2	CASSLGGSGRARETQYF	TGTGCCAGCAGTTTAGGGGGTAGCGGGAGGGCCCGGGAGACCCAGTACTTC
once	TRBV5-5	TRBJ2-1	TRBD1	CASSFGWPGQGTDYNEQFF	TGTGCCAGCAGCTTTGGGTGGCCGGGACAGGGGACGGATTACAATGAGCAGTTCTTC
many	TRBV20-1	TRBJ2-7	TRBD1	CSARVVGQGRPGKGNEQYF	TGCAGTGCTAGAGTTGTCGGACAGGGGAGGCCTGGGAAGGGTAACGAGCAGTACTTC
many	TRBV28	TRBJ2-7	TRBD2	CASSLSDSGREYF	TGTGCCAGCAGTTTATCCGACAGCGGGAGGGAGTACTTC
-	TRBV12-3/TRBV12-4	TRBJ1-1	-	CACSPNSGMNTEAFF	TGTGCCTGCAGCCCGAATTCGGGGATGAACACTGAAGCTTTCTTT
-	TRBV7-9	TRBJ2-1	TRBD2	CASSLAGLAGYNEQFF	TGTGCCAGCAGCTTAGCGGGACTAGCGGGGTACAATGAGCAGTTCTTC
many	TRBV30	TRBJ1-1	-	CAWSVGSEAFF	TGTGCCTGGAGTGTAGGCTCTGAAGCTTTCTTT
few	TRBV3-1	TRBJ2-2	TRBD2	CASSPQRSSGGAGELFF	TGTGCCAGCAGCCCCCAAAGATCTAGCGGGGGGGCCGGGGAGCTGTTTTTT
-	TRBV4-1	TRBJ2-5	TRBD2	CASSQDEVAGYQETQYF	TGCGCCAGCAGCCAAGATGAGGTAGCGGGGTACCAAGAGACCCAGTACTTC
many	TRBV7-9	TRBJ2-5	TRBD2	CASSVLGLAVETQYF	TGTGCCAGCAGCGTCCTGGGACTAGCGGTAGAGACCCAGTACTTC
few	TRBV6-1	TRBJ1-5	TRBD1	CASISGGGGYQPQHF	TGTGCCAGCATTTCAGGGGGCGGAGGCTATCAGCCCCAGCATTTT
few	TRBV30	TRBJ2-7	-	CAWTNRRGHEQYF	TGTGCCTGGACCAACCGCCGAGGGCACGAGCAGTACTTC
-	TRBV5-6	TRBJ1-5	-	CASSSFTDYSNQPQHF	TGTGCCAGCAGCTCCTTCACGGACTATAGCAATCAGCCCCAGCATTTT
many	TRBV20-1	TRBJ2-1	-	CSARSGQIYNEQFF	TGCAGTGCTAGAAGCGGGCAGATCTACAATGAGCAGTTCTTC
many	TRBV11-3	TRBJ2-3	-	CASSGNRDPTDTQYF	TGTGCCAGCAGCGGAAACAGGGACCCCACAGATACGCAGTATTTT